The rows below give T cell receptor beta chains drawn from one sample of a study of beta chain features in type 1 diabetes. Here immunoSEQ multiplex PCR was the method, and the copy in TCRdb shows in-frame clones only, minus some. The repertoire consists of 970,000 or so clones, with roughly 17% occurring once and the leading ten covering around 0.02%. The sample taken for sequencing was naive CD4+ T cells from blood. These receptors originate from a woman between 18 and 29 years old in good health. CDR3s include the opening cysteine and the closing phenylalanine or tryptophan. The D gene is left open where the match is weak. Clone size appears in some rows only: once, few, many, or a class for an expanded clone.

D gene: NA; V gene: TRBV7-8; clone size: NA; J gene: TRBJ2-5; CDR3 DNA: TGTGCCAGCAGCCGCGGCATGGGGGTACAAGAGACCCAGTACTTC; CDR3 protein: CASSRGMGVQETQYF
D gene: TRBD1; V gene: TRBV29-1; clone size: few; J gene: TRBJ2-1; CDR3 DNA: TGCAGCGTTGAAGGGACAGGATTCTCCTACAATGAGCAGTTCTTC; CDR3 protein: CSVEGTGFSYNEQFF
D gene: NA; V gene: TRBV2; clone size: NA; J gene: TRBJ2-5; CDR3 DNA: TGTGCCAGCAGTTACCACAGGTATCAAGAGACCCAGTACTTC; CDR3 protein: CASSYHRYQETQYF
D gene: NA; V gene: TRBV5-1; clone size: few; J gene: TRBJ2-2; CDR3 DNA: TGCGCCAGCAGCTTTAACGCGAACACCGGGGAGCTGTTTTTT; CDR3 protein: CASSFNANTGELFF
D gene: TRBD1; V gene: TRBV7-9; clone size: few; J gene: TRBJ2-2; CDR3 DNA: TGTGCCGCCGGGACAGGGGCCGGGGAGCTGTTTTTT; CDR3 protein: CAAGTGAGELFF
D gene: NA; V gene: TRBV28; clone size: few; J gene: TRBJ1-5; CDR3 DNA: TGTGCCGGAGGGAGGGACACCCATTGGCCCCAGCATTTT; CDR3 protein: CAGGRDTHWPQHF
D gene: NA; V gene: TRBV7-9; clone size: few; J gene: TRBJ2-2; CDR3 DNA: TGTGCCAGCAGCTTGACAAGGAACACCGGGGAGCTGTTTTTT; CDR3 protein: CASSLTRNTGELFF
D gene: NA; V gene: TRBV7-9; clone size: NA; J gene: TRBJ2-3; CDR3 DNA: TGTGCCAGCAGGGGACTCACAAGTCCAGATACGCAGTATTTT; CDR3 protein: CASRGLTSPDTQYF
D gene: TRBD1; V gene: TRBV29-1; clone size: once; J gene: TRBJ1-2; CDR3 DNA: TGCAGCGTGGCCCAGGACAGGGCTACGAGGGGCTACACCTTC; CDR3 protein: CSVAQDRATRGYTF
D gene: NA; V gene: TRBV7-2; clone size: few; J gene: TRBJ2-3; CDR3 DNA: TGTGCCAGCAGTCAAGGGGGACGCCGCACAGATACGCAGTATTTT; CDR3 protein: CASSQGGRRTDTQYF
D gene: NA; V gene: TRBV2; clone size: few; J gene: TRBJ2-7; CDR3 DNA: TGTGCCAGCAGACGGGACCACTCCTACGAGCAGTACTTC; CDR3 protein: CASRRDHSYEQYF
D gene: TRBD1; V gene: TRBV6-5; clone size: NA; J gene: TRBJ1-2; CDR3 DNA: TGTGCCAGCACCTTCGGACAGGGTTATGGCTACACCTTC; CDR3 protein: CASTFGQGYGYTF
D gene: NA; V gene: TRBV2; clone size: few; J gene: TRBJ2-1; CDR3 DNA: TGTGCCAGCAAGGTAGGGAGCAATGAGCAGTTCTTC; CDR3 protein: CASKVGSNEQFF
D gene: NA; V gene: TRBV28; clone size: few; J gene: TRBJ2-1; CDR3 DNA: TGTGCCACCACGGTGGGAGGAGGCAATGAGCAGTTCTTC; CDR3 protein: CATTVGGGNEQFF
D gene: NA; V gene: TRBV6-6; clone size: NA; J gene: TRBJ2-1; CDR3 DNA: TGTGCCAGCAGCAAACAGAACGACTACAATGAGCAGTTCTTC; CDR3 protein: CASSKQNDYNEQFF
D gene: TRBD1; V gene: TRBV7-9; clone size: many; J gene: TRBJ2-7; CDR3 DNA: TGTGCCAGCAGCCCGGGACAGGGCTTCTACGAGCAGTACTTC; CDR3 protein: CASSPGQGFYEQYF
D gene: TRBD2; V gene: TRBV18; clone size: NA; J gene: TRBJ2-3; CDR3 DNA: TGTGCCAGCTCACCACCGACTAGCGGAGGGACAGATACGCAGTATTTT; CDR3 protein: CASSPPTSGGTDTQYF
D gene: TRBD2; V gene: TRBV15; clone size: NA; J gene: TRBJ2-1; CDR3 DNA: TGTGCCACCAGCAGATATAGCGGGAGGGCCGGCTACAATGAGCAGTTCTTC; CDR3 protein: CATSRYSGRAGYNEQFF
D gene: TRBD1; V gene: TRBV7-2; clone size: few; J gene: TRBJ2-5; CDR3 DNA: TGTGCCAGCAGCTACCGGGACAGGGGGCAAGAGACCCAGTACTTC; CDR3 protein: CASSYRDRGQETQYF
D gene: TRBD1; V gene: TRBV6-6; clone size: NA; J gene: TRBJ2-5; CDR3 DNA: TGTGCCAGCAGTTACTTTCAGGGGGCGGCCAGGGAGACCCAGTACTTC; CDR3 protein: CASSYFQGAARETQYF
D gene: NA; V gene: TRBV19; clone size: NA; J gene: TRBJ2-7; CDR3 DNA: TGTGCCACCTGCAAATGGGGGGCAGTGCCCTCCTACGAGCAGTACTTC; CDR3 protein: CATCKWGAVPSYEQYF
D gene: TRBD2; V gene: TRBV2; clone size: NA; J gene: TRBJ2-1; CDR3 DNA: TGTGCCAGCAGGCTAGCGGGAGGGAACTACAATGAGCAGTTCTTC; CDR3 protein: CASRLAGGNYNEQFF
D gene: TRBD2; V gene: TRBV2; clone size: NA; J gene: TRBJ2-3; CDR3 DNA: TGTGCCAGCAGTCGCGGGAGAGTTGGAGATACGCAGTATTTT; CDR3 protein: CASSRGRVGDTQYF
D gene: TRBD1; V gene: TRBV11-2; clone size: few; J gene: TRBJ2-1; CDR3 DNA: TGTGCCAGCAGCTCACGGACAGGGAGGTATGAGCAGTTCTTC; CDR3 protein: CASSSRTGRYEQFF
D gene: NA; V gene: TRBV15; clone size: NA; J gene: TRBJ2-5; CDR3 DNA: TGTGCCACCAGCAGAGGCCGGGAACGGGGCCGAATGGAGACCCAGTACTTC; CDR3 protein: CATSRGRERGRMETQYF
D gene: NA; V gene: TRBV7-2; clone size: NA; J gene: TRBJ2-3; CDR3 DNA: TGTGCCAGCAGCTGGGCGAATAAAGATACGCAGTATTTT; CDR3 protein: CASSWANKDTQYF
D gene: TRBD2; V gene: TRBV28; clone size: NA; J gene: TRBJ2-7; CDR3 DNA: TGTGCCAGCAGTTTATGGAGGGAGACTAGCGGGCTACTCTACGAGCAGTACTTC; CDR3 protein: CASSLWRETSGLLYEQYF
D gene: TRBD1; V gene: TRBV19; clone size: NA; J gene: TRBJ2-3; CDR3 DNA: TGTGCCAGTAGTATAGATGGGACAGGTTATACGGATACGCAGTATTTT; CDR3 protein: CASSIDGTGYTDTQYF